This entry lists 10 T cell receptor beta chains sequenced from one sample in a study of early T cells in non-severe SARS-CoV-2 infection. Each CDR3 protein is one row after TCRdb ran MiXCR on the 5' RACE reads. The table has about 28,000 distinct CDR3 sequences, 4.5% to 5.5% seen once. Material: whole blood. The receptors derive from an adult who was a healthcare worker with PCR-confirmed SARS-CoV-2 infection or an uninfected control (not recorded which).

The chain carries TRBV12-3 or TRBV12-4 and TRBJ2-1, with 9 bases matching TRBD1. V lost 8 bases, J lost 7 bases, and 12 bases stayed unmatched. This CDR3 has 15 amino acids. The chain's CDR3 is CASGRSGQGANEQFF. The CDR3 region has the DNA TGTGCCAGCGGTCGATCGGGACAGGGAGCGAATGAGCAGTTCTTC.

This clonotype appeared many times. The chain couples TRBV28 to TRBJ2-2; 11 bases map to TRBD2. The trim removed 2 bases at V and 0 bases at J, leaving 2 bases unmatched. The CDR3 runs to 17 residues. Germline-derived CDR1 and CDR2 are MDHEN and SYDVKM. Here the CDR3 reads CASSLMGLAANTGELFF. CDR3 bases: TGTGCCAGCAGTTTAATGGGACTAGCGGCGAACACCGGGGAGCTGTTTTTT.

This clonotype has at least ten counts. The gene calls are TRBV11-2 and TRBJ2-5; 8 bases fit TRBD1. V was clipped by 5 bases and J by 4 bases; unmatched bases: 9. Germline V gene lookup returns CDR1 SGHAT and CDR2 FQNNGV. The CDR3 has 15 amino acids. This CDR3 is CASSQDGTGRETQYF. The CDR3 DNA is TGTGCCAGCAGCCAAGACGGGACAGGTAGAGAGACCCAGTACTTC.

This clonotype was detected many times. A junction boundary mismatches the germline segment, possibly from a read error. This chain joins TRBV5-1 and TRBJ2-3, with D perhaps matching TRBD2 (6 bases). The CDR3 runs 15 residues. Germline CDR1 is SGHRS and CDR2 is YFSETQ. CDR3 protein: CASSLSPTSTDTQYF. DNA of the CDR3: TGCGCCAGCAGCTTGAGTCCCACTAGCACGGATACGCAGTATTTT.

This rearrangement joins TRBV7-9 to TRBJ2-3; a possible D gene is TRBD2 (5 bases). The germline V gene encodes CDR1 SEHNR and CDR2 FQNEAQ (reference sequence). CDR3 length: 14 residues. Trimming stripped 3 bases from V and 6 bases from J, with 13 bases between. The CDR3 DNA is TGTGCCAGCAGCTTCCACGGAACGGGGGATACGCAGTATTTT. Residues: CASSFHGTGDTQYF.

This clonotype was picked up many times. The CDR3 protein is CASSPRPGTHEQFF. The CDR3 nucleotides read TGTGCCAGCAGTCCGCGTCCCGGGACTCATGAGCAGTTCTTC. The V gene is TRBV12-3 or TRBV12-4, the J gene TRBJ2-1, with a possible D match to TRBD2 (6 bases). This CDR3 is 14 amino acids long. The ends were cut back, 5 bases at V and 8 bases at J, with 16 bases in the middle.

This clonotype was seen repeatedly, ten times or more. V usage is TRBV4-1 and J usage is TRBJ2-3; D gene uncertain. V was trimmed by 4 bases and J by 4 bases, leaving 15 bases between them. Looked up from germline, CDR1 is MGHRA and CDR2 is YSYEKL. The CDR3 spans 15 residues. The CDR3 is CASSLSLLGADTQYF. The CDR3 DNA follows: TGCGCCAGCAGCCTATCTCTCCTTGGGGCAGATACGCAGTATTTT.

This clonotype was seen at least ten times. J is TRBJ2-7 and V is TRBV9; 7 bases map to TRBD2. Unmatched junction bases numbered 7, after V lost 0 bases and J lost 1 base. This CDR3 comprises 16 residues. Germline CDR1 and CDR2: SGDLS and YYNGEE. This CDR3 is CASSVGGLADSYEQYF. The CDR3 bases are TGTGCCAGCAGCGTAGGGGGTCTAGCGGATTCCTACGAGCAGTACTTC.

This clonotype was detected many times. The chain combines TRBV3-1 with TRBJ2-5; 9 nucleotides agree with TRBD2. CDR3 length: 13 amino acids. The trim removed 8 bases at V and 3 bases at J, leaving 4 bases unmatched. Germline V gene sequence: CDR1 LGHDT, CDR2 YNNKEL (reference sequence). As DNA, the CDR3 is TGTGCCAGCGGTCGGACTAGCGAAGAGACCCAGTACTTC. Translating it yields CASGRTSEETQYF.

This clonotype was observed many times. The gene calls are TRBV20-1 and TRBJ2-1, with 9 nucleotides matching TRBD2. V trimming: 4 bases; J trimming: 2 bases; junction bases outside the gene matches: 9. Germline CDR1 is DFQATT and CDR2 is SNEGSKA (reference sequence). The CDR3 is made up of 16 amino acids. CDR3 nucleotides: TGCAGTGCTAACTCACTAGCGGGCTCCACCTACAATGAGCAGTTCTTC. This sequence encodes CSANSLAGSTYNEQFF.